This T cell receptor beta chain was observed in a study of breast tumors, draining lymph nodes, adjacent tissues. Study-level findings and limits: Tumor and nontumor repertoires were significantly more similar in luminal-like than in basal-like breast cancer.

About this clonotype itself: Antigen: not known. Germline is not matched at one junction end, which may reflect a read error.

Axillary draining lymph nodes of breast cancer patients supplied the node samples. TCRdb re-analysed the multiplex PCR reads in MiXCR, keeping a single row per CDR3 protein. The table has 200,000 to 300,000 distinct CDR3 sequences, 30% seen once. There are 13 residues in the CDR3. The germline V gene has CDR1 MGHDK and CDR2 SYGVNS. The J gene is TRBJ1-3, the V gene TRBV25-1, with 10 bases matching TRBD1. The sequencing sample was made of axillary lymph node tissue. The receptor was isolated from a female donor with breast cancer. Some clones in this sample may be carry-over from other donors' samples. The chain's CDR3 is CASSGTGESTIYF. The CDR3 DNA sequence: TGCGCCAGCAGTGGGACAGGGGAAAGCACCATATATTTT.